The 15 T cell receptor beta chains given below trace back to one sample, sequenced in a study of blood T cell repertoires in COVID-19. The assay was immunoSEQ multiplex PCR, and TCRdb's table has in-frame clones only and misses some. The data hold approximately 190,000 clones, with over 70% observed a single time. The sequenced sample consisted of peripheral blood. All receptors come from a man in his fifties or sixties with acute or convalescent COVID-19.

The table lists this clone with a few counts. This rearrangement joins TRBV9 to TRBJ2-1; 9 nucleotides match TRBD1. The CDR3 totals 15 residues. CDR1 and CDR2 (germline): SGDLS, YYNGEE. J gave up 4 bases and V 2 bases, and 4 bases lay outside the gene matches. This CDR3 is CASSVAGQGYNEQFF. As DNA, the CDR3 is TGTGCCAGCAGCGTGGCGGGACAGGGTTACAATGAGCAGTTCTTC.

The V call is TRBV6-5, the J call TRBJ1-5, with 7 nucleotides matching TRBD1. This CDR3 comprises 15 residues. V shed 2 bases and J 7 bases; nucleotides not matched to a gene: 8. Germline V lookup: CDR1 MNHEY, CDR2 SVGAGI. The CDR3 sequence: CASSYSVRGNQPQHF. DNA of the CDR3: TGTGCCAGCAGTTACAGTGTCAGGGGGAACCAGCCCCAGCATTTT.

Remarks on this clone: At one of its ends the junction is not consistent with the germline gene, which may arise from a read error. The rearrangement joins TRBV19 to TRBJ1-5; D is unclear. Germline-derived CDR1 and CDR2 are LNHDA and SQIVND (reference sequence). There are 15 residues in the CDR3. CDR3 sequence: CLIFRDSHSNQPQHF. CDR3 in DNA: TGCTTAATTTTCCGAGACTCCCATAGCAATCAGCCCCAGCATTTT.

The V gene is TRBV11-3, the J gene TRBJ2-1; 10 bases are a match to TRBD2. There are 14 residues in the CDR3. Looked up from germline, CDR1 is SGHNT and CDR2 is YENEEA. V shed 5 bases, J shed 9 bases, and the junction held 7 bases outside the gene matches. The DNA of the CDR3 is TGTGCCAGCAGCACGGGACTAGCGAAGACTGAGCAGTTCTTC. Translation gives CASSTGLAKTEQFF. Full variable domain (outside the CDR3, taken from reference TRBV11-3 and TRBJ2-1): EAGVVQSPRYKIIEKKQPVAFWCNPISGHNTLYWYLQNLGQGPELLIRYENEEAVDDSQLPKDRFSAERLKGVDSTLKIQPAELGDSAVYLCASSTGLAKTEQFFGPGTRLTVL.

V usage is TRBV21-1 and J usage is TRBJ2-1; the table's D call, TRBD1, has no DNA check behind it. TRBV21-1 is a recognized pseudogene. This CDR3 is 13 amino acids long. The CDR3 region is CASSRPSGGEQFF. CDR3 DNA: TGTGCCAGCAGCAGGCCGAGTGGGGGCGAGCAGTTCTTC.

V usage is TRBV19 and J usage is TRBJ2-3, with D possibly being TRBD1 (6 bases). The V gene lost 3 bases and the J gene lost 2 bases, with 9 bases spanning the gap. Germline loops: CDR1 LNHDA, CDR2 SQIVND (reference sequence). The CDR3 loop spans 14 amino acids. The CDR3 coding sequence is TGTGCCAGTAGTATTAACAGGGTCACAGATACGCAGTATTTT. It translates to CASSINRVTDTQYF.

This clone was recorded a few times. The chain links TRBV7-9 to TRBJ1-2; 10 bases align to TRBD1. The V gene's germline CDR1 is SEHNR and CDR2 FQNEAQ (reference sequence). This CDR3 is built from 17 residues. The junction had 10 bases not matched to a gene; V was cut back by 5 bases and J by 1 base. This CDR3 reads CASSPGTGDPHNYGYTF. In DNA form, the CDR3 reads TGTGCCAGCAGCCCGGGGACAGGGGACCCCCATAACTATGGCTACACCTTC.

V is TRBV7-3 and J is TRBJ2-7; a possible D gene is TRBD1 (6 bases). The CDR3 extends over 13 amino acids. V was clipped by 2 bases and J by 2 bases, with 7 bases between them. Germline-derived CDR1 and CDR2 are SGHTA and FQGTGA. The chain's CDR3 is CASSLGTTYEQYF. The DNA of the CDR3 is TGTGCCAGCAGCTTAGGGACAACCTACGAGCAGTACTTC.

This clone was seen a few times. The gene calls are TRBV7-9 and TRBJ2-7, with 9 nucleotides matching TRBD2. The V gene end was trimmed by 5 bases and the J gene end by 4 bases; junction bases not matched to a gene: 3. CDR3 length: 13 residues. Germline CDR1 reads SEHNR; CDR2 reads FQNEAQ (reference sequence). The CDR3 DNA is TGTGCCAGCAGCACTAGCGGGTCTTACGAGCAGTACTTC. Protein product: CASSTSGSYEQYF.

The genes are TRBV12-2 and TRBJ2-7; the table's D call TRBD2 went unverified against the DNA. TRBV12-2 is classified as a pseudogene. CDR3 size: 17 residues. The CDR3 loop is CASRSGLGGYDIYEQYF. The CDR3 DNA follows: TGTGCAAGTCGCTCGGGACTCGGGGGATATGATATTTACGAGCAGTACTTC.

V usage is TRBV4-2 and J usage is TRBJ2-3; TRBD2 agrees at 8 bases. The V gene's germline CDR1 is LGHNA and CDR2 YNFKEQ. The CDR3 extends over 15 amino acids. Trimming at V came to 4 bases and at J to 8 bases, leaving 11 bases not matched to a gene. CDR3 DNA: TGTGCCAGCAGCCCCCGGGGGGGCGGGGCCCGTACGCAGTATTTT. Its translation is CASSPRGGGARTQYF.

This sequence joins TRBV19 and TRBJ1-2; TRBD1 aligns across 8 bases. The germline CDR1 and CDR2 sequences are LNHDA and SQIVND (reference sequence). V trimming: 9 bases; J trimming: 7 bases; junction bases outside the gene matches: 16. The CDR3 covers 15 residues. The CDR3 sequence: CASRHFSGGAVGYTF. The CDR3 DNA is TGTGCCAGCCGACACTTCTCAGGGGGCGCAGTTGGCTACACCTTC.

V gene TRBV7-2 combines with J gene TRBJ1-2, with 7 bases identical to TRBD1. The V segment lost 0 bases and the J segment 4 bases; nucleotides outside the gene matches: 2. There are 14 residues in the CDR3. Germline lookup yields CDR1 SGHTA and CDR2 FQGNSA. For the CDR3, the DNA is TGTGCCAGCAGCTTAGCACAGGGGCGCTATGGCTACACCTTC. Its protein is CASSLAQGRYGYTF.

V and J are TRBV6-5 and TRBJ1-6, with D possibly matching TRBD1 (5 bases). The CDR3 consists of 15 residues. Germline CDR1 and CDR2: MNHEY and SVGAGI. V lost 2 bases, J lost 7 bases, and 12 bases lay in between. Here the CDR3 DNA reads TGTGCCAGCAGTTACGGGCAGGGTTGGAATTCACCCCTCCACTTT. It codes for CASSYGQGWNSPLHF.

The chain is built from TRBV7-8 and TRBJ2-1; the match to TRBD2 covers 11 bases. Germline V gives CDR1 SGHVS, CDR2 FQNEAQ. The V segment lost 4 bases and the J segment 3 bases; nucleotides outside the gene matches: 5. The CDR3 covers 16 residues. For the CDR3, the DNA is TGTGCCAGCAGCTCCTCTAGCGGGGGGCACTACAATGAGCAGTTCTTC. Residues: CASSSSSGGHYNEQFF.